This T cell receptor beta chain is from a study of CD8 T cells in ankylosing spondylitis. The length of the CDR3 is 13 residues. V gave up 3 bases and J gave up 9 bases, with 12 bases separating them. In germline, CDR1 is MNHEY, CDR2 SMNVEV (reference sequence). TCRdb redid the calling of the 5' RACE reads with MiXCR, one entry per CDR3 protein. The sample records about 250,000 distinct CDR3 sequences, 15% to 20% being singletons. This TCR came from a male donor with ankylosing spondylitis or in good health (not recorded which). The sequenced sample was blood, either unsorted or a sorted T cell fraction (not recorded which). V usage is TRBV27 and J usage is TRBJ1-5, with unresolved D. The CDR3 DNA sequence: TGTGCCAGCAGTTTTGGGAGTACGGCGCCCCAGCATTTT. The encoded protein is CASSFGSTAPQHF.